One and the same sample provided the 15 T cell receptor beta chains below, sequenced in a study of blood T cell repertoires in COVID-19 (dated by TCRdb to the early 2020s). Libraries were constructed by the immunoSEQ multiplex PCR assay. TCRdb retrieved this table from immuneACCESS and kept in-frame rearrangements only. Not all clones are present; in checked studies, unresolved V genes account for under half, and no reason is known for the remainder. Recorded for this sample are tens of thousands of clones; 85% to 90% of them occurred a single time. 11% of the sample lies in the top ten. The material sequenced was peripheral blood. These receptors were collected from a man in his sixties or seventies with active or convalescent COVID-19.

The chain links TRBV7-6 to TRBJ1-6; possibly TRBD1 for D (5 bases). The CDR3 runs 17 residues. V lost 5 bases and J lost 0, with 14 bases in between. The germline V gene encodes CDR1 SGHVS and CDR2 FNYEAQ. Here the CDR3 DNA reads TGTGCCAGCAGCCCTCAAACGGGGGGCTCCTATAATTCACCCCTCCACTTT. This translates into CASSPQTGGSYNSPLHF.

This sequence joins TRBV7-8 and TRBJ2-7, with D possibly matching TRBD2 (7 bases). The V gene lost 1 base and the J gene lost 1 base, with 14 bases spanning the gap. This CDR3 has 16 residues. In germline, CDR1 is SGHVS, CDR2 FQNEAQ. CDR3 region: CASSLEGGLPSYEQYF. For the CDR3, the DNA is TGTGCCAGCAGCTTAGAGGGGGGACTACCTTCCTACGAGCAGTACTTC.

This clone appeared once. The chain carries TRBV19 and TRBJ1-1; D not resolved. The CDR3 covers 12 residues. V was pared by 6 bases and J by 3 bases, with 8 bases between. Germline V gene lookup returns CDR1 LNHDA and CDR2 SQIVND (reference sequence). The CDR3 spells CASRSGYTEAFF. CDR3 bases: TGTGCCAGTAGGTCAGGCTACACTGAAGCTTTCTTT.

V gene TRBV16 combines with J gene TRBJ1-2, with 10 positions matching TRBD1. The length of the CDR3 is 14 residues. Germline V gene data show CDR1 as KGHSY and CDR2 as FQNENV. Trimming took 6 bases from V and 2 from J; bases not matched to a gene: 3. CDR3 sequence reads: CASSLDRGNYGYTF. In DNA form, the CDR3 reads TGTGCCAGCAGTTTGGACAGGGGGAACTATGGCTACACCTTC.

The chain recombines TRBV7-2 with TRBJ2-7; tentative D call: TRBD1 (5 bases). The CDR3 loop spans 12 amino acids. V gave up 8 bases and J gave up 3 bases, with 11 bases separating them. The V gene's germline CDR1 is SGHTA and CDR2 FQGNSA. The CDR3 sequence is CASALDSYEQYF. In DNA form, the CDR3 reads TGTGCCAGCGCCTTAGACAGCTACGAGCAGTACTTC.

The chain recombines TRBV9 with TRBJ2-3; TRBD2 aligns across 11 bases. The ends lost 4 bases at V and 1 base at J; junction bases unmatched: 5. Germline V gene sequence: CDR1 SGDLS, CDR2 YYNGEE. CDR3 size: 16 residues. The CDR3 region is CASSPRGLAGTDTQYF. The DNA of the CDR3 is TGTGCCAGCAGCCCCCGGGGACTAGCGGGCACAGATACGCAGTATTTT.

The V gene is TRBV7-2, the J gene TRBJ2-5, with TRBD1 matching over 7 bases. Germline CDR1 is SGHTA and CDR2 is FQGNSA. This CDR3 spans 14 amino acids. V trimming: 5 bases; J trimming: 2 bases; junction bases outside the gene matches: 5. CDR3 sequence reads: CASSPGQVQETQYF. CDR3 DNA sequence: TGTGCCAGCAGCCCCGGACAGGTACAAGAGACCCAGTACTTC. The full variable domain, with the rest looked up from reference TRBV7-2 and TRBJ2-5, is GAGVSQSPSNKVTEKGKDVELRCDPISGHTALYWYRQSLGQGLEFLIYFQGNSAPDKSGLPSDRFSAERTGGSVSTLTIQRTQQEDSAVYLCASSPGQVQETQYFGPGTRLLVL.

CDR3 nucleotide sequence: TGTGCCAGCAGTTCCCGGGGGGATAGCAACTATGGCTACACCTTC. This encodes CASSSRGDSNYGYTF. The rearrangement joins TRBV6-5 to TRBJ1-2, with D possibly being TRBD1 (5 bases). The germline V gene has CDR1 MNHEY and CDR2 SVGAGI. The CDR3 spans 15 residues. V lost 4 bases and J 2 bases, leaving 14 bases between the germline ends.

CDR3 in amino acids: CASSLIAEAFF. Here the CDR3 DNA reads TGTGCCAGCAGCCTAATCGCTGAAGCTTTCTTT. The chain is built from TRBV7-9 and TRBJ1-1; D unclear. CDR1 and CDR2 (germline): SEHNR, FQNEAQ (reference sequence). Trimming shortened V by 5 bases and J by 6 bases, and 7 bases separated the two germline ends. The CDR3 runs 11 residues. The full variable domain, its missing parts supplied by reference TRBV7-9 and TRBJ1-1, is DTGVSQNPRHKITKRGQNVTFRCDPISEHNRLYWYRQTLGQGPEFLTYFQNEAQLEKSRLLSDRFSAERPKGSFSTLEIQRTEQGDSAMYLCASSLIAEAFFGQGTRLTVV.

The chain couples TRBV5-3 to TRBJ2-5; 13 positions match TRBD2. TRBV5-3 is given ORF status, its function remaining uncertain. The CDR3 is 15 amino acids. After removal of 2 bases from V and 3 bases from J, the junction contained 1 base not matched to a gene. DNA of the CDR3: TGTGCCAGAAGCTTCGGGACTAGCGGGAAAGAGACCCAGTACTTC. The encoded protein is CARSFGTSGKETQYF.

The V and J genes are TRBV28 and TRBJ1-3, with 7 bases lining up with TRBD1. The germline CDR1 and CDR2 sequences are MDHEN and SYDVKM. With V trimmed by 3 bases and J by 0 bases, 11 bases remained unmatched. The CDR3 spans 18 residues. CDR3 amino acids: CASSFESGTVSSGNTIYF. In nucleotides, the CDR3 is TGTGCCAGCAGTTTTGAATCCGGGACAGTAAGCTCTGGAAACACCATATATTTT.

This chain's CDR3 is CASSLAGVVNSPLHF. Here the CDR3 DNA reads TGTGCCAGCAGCTTGGCGGGGGTAGTAAATTCACCCCTCCACTTT. The chain uses TRBV5-4 and TRBJ1-6; perhaps TRBD1 as D (5 bases). Trimming took 0 bases from V and 7 from J, leaving 11 bases between them. CDR3 size: 15 residues. The germline CDR1 and CDR2 sequences are SGHNT and YYREEE (reference sequence).

This chain joins TRBV4-1 and TRBJ2-1; 11 nucleotides line up with TRBD2. This CDR3 contains 16 residues. V shed 5 bases and J 0 bases; nucleotides not matched to a gene: 3. Germline-derived CDR1 and CDR2 are MGHRA and YSYEKL. In DNA form, the CDR3 reads TGCGCCAGCAGCAGGACTAGCGGGTTCTCCTACAATGAGCAGTTCTTC. Protein: CASSRTSGFSYNEQFF.

This CDR3 is CSASPTGSGGTYEQYF. The CDR3 DNA reads as TGCAGTGCTAGTCCCACCGGTAGTGGGGGGACCTACGAGCAGTACTTC. The genes are TRBV20-1 and TRBJ2-7; a possible D gene is TRBD2 (6 bases). CDR3 length equals 16 residues. Germline V CDR1 and CDR2: DFQATT, SNEGSKA (reference sequence). The V end was cut by 3 bases, the J end by 2 bases, with 20 bases between.

This rearrangement joins TRBV27 to TRBJ2-1, with TRBD2 matching over 11 bases. In germline, CDR1 is MNHEY, CDR2 SMNVEV (reference sequence). The V and J ends lost 2 bases and 9 bases, in that order; junction bases with no gene match: 9. The CDR3 length is 16 residues. The chain's CDR3 is CASSLRRVAGGSEQFF. The CDR3 DNA sequence: TGTGCCAGCAGTTTAAGGAGGGTAGCGGGAGGGTCTGAGCAGTTCTTC.